One and the same sample provided the 13 T cell receptor beta chains below, sequenced in a study of blood T cells in healthy people across ages. The use of a sample-barcoded 5' primer and a J-beta primer mix characterized a second PCR of 7 to 11 cycles. TCRdb ran MiXCR on the 5' RACE reads and lists one entry per CDR3 protein. Counted here are approximately 790,000 distinct CDR3 sequences, 62% occurring once; the ten biggest clones make up 25% to 35%. The sample was blood. These receptors originate from a young man in good health.

This clonotype was observed a handful of times. This rearrangement joins TRBV29-1 to TRBJ2-1, with 8 bases that match TRBD2. Germline V gives CDR1 SQVTM, CDR2 ANQGSEA. CDR3 length: 14 residues. V lost 1 base, J lost 5 bases, and 4 bases stayed unmatched. CDR3 in DNA: TGCAGCGTTGAAGTGACGGGGGGGCACAATGAGCAGTTCTTC. This sequence encodes CSVEVTGGHNEQFF.

This clonotype came up once. V gene TRBV7-9 combines with J gene TRBJ1-2; D is undetermined. V lost 4 bases, J lost 1 base, and 10 bases lay in between. The germline CDR1 and CDR2 sequences are SEHNR and FQNEAQ (reference sequence). The CDR3 is 14 amino acids. CDR3 sequence: CASSSPRGNYGYTF. DNA for the CDR3: TGTGCCAGCAGCTCCCCCCGGGGTAACTATGGCTACACCTTC. Looking up the rest from reference TRBV7-9 and TRBJ1-2 gives the full variable domain: DTGVSQNPRHKITKRGQNVTFRCDPISEHNRLYWYRQTLGQGPEFLTYFQNEAQLEKSRLLSDRFSAERPKGSFSTLEIQRTEQGDSAMYLCASSSPRGNYGYTFGSGTRLTVV.

The sample holds a few counts of this clonotype. CDR3 bases: TGCGCCAGCAGCCCCCCCTACGGGAACGAGCAGTACTTC. Protein: CASSPPYGNEQYF. V is TRBV5-1 and J is TRBJ2-5; TRBD2 is a possible D gene (5 bases). The J call could be wrong; TRBJ2-7 is a better fit for the DNA end. This CDR3 has 13 amino acids. The germline V gene has CDR1 SGHRS and CDR2 YFSETQ.

CDR3 nucleotide sequence: TGCGCCAGCAGCCAAAGAGTCAGGGGCCACGAGCAGTACTTC. Protein: CASSQRVRGHEQYF. The V gene is TRBV4-3, the J gene TRBJ2-5; D may be TRBD1 (6 bases). The DNA end lines up better with TRBJ2-7; the J call may be wrong. CDR1 LGHNA and CDR2 YSLEER come from the germline V gene. This CDR3 contains 14 residues.

The rearrangement links TRBV9 to TRBJ2-5; 12 bases agree with TRBD2. Germline V gene lookup returns CDR1 SGDLS and CDR2 YYNGEE. The CDR3 is made up of 15 amino acids. Unmatched junction bases numbered 12, after V lost 4 bases and J lost 11 bases. CDR3 loop: CASSTALAGGEEQYF. The DNA of the CDR3 is TGTGCCAGCAGCACCGCTCTAGCGGGGGGGGAAGAGCAGTACTTC.

The table lists this clonotype with a few counts. The chain recombines TRBV10-3 with TRBJ2-7; 11 bases fit TRBD2. After removal of 11 bases from V and 2 bases from J, the junction contained 14 bases not matched to a gene. CDR1 is ENHRY and CDR2 is SYGVKD in the germline V gene. This CDR3 has 16 residues. CDR3 DNA: TGTGCCGTTCGTCCGGCTAGCGGGGGGATACCCTACGAGCAGTACTTC. This encodes CAVRPASGGIPYEQYF.

This chain connects TRBV9 to TRBJ1-1, with TRBD1 matching 7 bases. Germline CDR1 SGDLS, CDR2 YYNGEE. Trimming took 4 bases from V and 1 from J; bases not matched to a gene: 7. This CDR3 spans 15 amino acids. CDR3 DNA: TGTGCCAGCAGCAACCGGGACAGTGCGAACACTGAAGCTTTCTTT. Translated, it gives CASSNRDSANTEAFF.

This chain joins TRBV6-2 or TRBV6-3 and TRBJ2-7; D might be TRBD2 (5 bases). Germline values: CDR1 MNHEY, CDR2 SVGEGT. The V end lost 2 bases, the J end lost 2 bases, and 13 bases lay between the germline ends. CDR3 length equals 15 residues. The chain's CDR3 is CASSYLGVATYEQYF. In DNA, the CDR3 is TGTGCCAGCAGTTACCTCGGGGTGGCTACCTACGAGCAGTACTTC.

This clonotype has more than one count but fewer than ten. The chain joins TRBV4-2 to TRBJ2-3, with 8 nucleotides matching TRBD1. CDR1 and CDR2 from the germline V gene are LGHNA and YNFKEQ. CDR3 length: 15 amino acids. J lost 4 bases, V lost 7 bases, and 10 bases had no gene match. CDR3 in amino acids: CASNWGQELPDTQYF. The CDR3 DNA is TGTGCCAGCAACTGGGGACAGGAGTTGCCAGATACGCAGTATTTT.

The table lists this clonotype with many counts. CDR3 sequence reads: CASSFFDEQFF. CDR3 sequence (DNA): TGTGCCAGCAGTTTCTTTGATGAGCAGTTCTTC. The chain has TRBV6-2 or TRBV6-3 and TRBJ2-1; no reliable D call. V shed 4 bases and J shed 8 bases, with 6 bases lying between them. Germline CDR1 and CDR2: MNHEY and SVGEGT. CDR3 size: 11 residues.

V and J are TRBV29-1 and TRBJ2-7; tentative D call: TRBD1 (5 bases). This CDR3 comprises 14 residues. Looked up from germline, CDR1 is SQVTM and CDR2 is ANQGSEA. V was pared by 6 bases and J by 0 bases, with 15 bases between. The CDR3 DNA follows: TGCAGCGTGAAAGACAGACGGGTCTCCTACGAGCAGTACTTC. It translates to CSVKDRRVSYEQYF.

The chain recombines TRBV24-1 with TRBJ2-1; D ambiguous. The CDR3 length is 14 residues. The V end was cut by 4 bases, the J end by 7 bases, with 13 bases between. Looked up from germline, CDR1 is KGHDR and CDR2 is SFDVKD. CDR3 in amino acids: CATSDGTKGNEQFF. The CDR3 nucleotides read TGTGCCACCAGTGACGGCACGAAAGGAAATGAGCAGTTCTTC.

V usage is TRBV12-3 or TRBV12-4 and J usage is TRBJ1-1, with D possibly being TRBD1 (6 bases). The CDR3 runs to 14 residues. Trimming pared 3 bases from V and 6 bases from J, leaving 14 bases between. For the CDR3, the DNA is TGTGCCAGCAGTTTCCAAACAGGGACCGCTGAAGCTTTCTTT. Its protein is CASSFQTGTAEAFF.